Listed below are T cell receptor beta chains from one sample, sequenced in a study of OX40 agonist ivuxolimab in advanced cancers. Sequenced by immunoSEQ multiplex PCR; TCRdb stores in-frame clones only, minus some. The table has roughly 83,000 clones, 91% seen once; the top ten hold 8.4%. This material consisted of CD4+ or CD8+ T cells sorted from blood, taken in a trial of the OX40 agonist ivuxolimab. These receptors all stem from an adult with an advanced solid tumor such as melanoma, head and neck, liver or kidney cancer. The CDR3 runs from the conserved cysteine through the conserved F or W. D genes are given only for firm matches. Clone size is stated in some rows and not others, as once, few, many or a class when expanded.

CASSPPLSGGNYNEQFF,TGTGCCAGCAGCCCCCCACTTAGCGGGGGAAACTACAATGAGCAGTTCTTC,TRBV9,NA,TRBJ2-1,TRBD2
CASSLVELRGLTYNEQFF,TGTGCCAGCAGCTTGGTGGAACTCAGGGGGCTGACCTACAATGAGCAGTTCTTC,TRBV5-4,NA,TRBJ2-1,TRBD1
CASSPRAGDYEQYF,TGCGCCAGCAGCCCACGGGCAGGAGACTACGAGCAGTACTTC,TRBV4-3,NA,TRBJ2-7,NA
CASSPPPNTQYF,TGTGCCAGCAGTCCACCCCCTAATACGCAGTATTTT,TRBV28,NA,TRBJ2-3,NA
CASTTSTVVGYPYQPQHF,TGTGCCAGTACCACATCTACCGTCGTAGGCTATCCTTATCAGCCCCAGCATTTT,TRBV19,NA,TRBJ1-5,NA
CASSQERDRGYIQYF,TGCGCCAGCAGCCAAGAGAGGGACAGGGGATACATTCAGTACTTC,TRBV4-1,NA,TRBJ2-4,TRBD1
CASGWLAGADTQYF,TGTGCCAGCGGATGGCTAGCGGGAGCAGATACGCAGTATTTT,TRBV2,NA,TRBJ2-3,TRBD2
CASSLLEYRETNEKLFF,TGTGCCAGCAGTTTGCTCGAGTACAGGGAAACTAATGAAAAACTGTTTTTT,TRBV28,NA,TRBJ1-4,NA
CASSYYGGGANEKLFF,TGTGCCAGCAGCTACTATGGAGGGGGGGCTAATGAAAAACTGTTTTTT,TRBV6-5,NA,TRBJ1-4,NA
CASSYGAEENEQFF,TGTGCCAGCAGCTACGGAGCGGAGGAAAATGAGCAGTTCTTC,TRBV11-3,NA,TRBJ2-1,NA
CASSPGTRLETQYF,TGTGCCAGCAGTCCGGGGACTAGACTTGAGACCCAGTACTTC,TRBV28,NA,TRBJ2-5,TRBD2
CASSLEDPAVSGNTIYF,TGTGCCAGCAGCTTGGAGGACCCGGCGGTTTCTGGAAACACCATATATTTT,TRBV5-5,once,TRBJ1-3,NA
CASSQGLSAKNIQYF,TGCGCCAGCAGCCAAGGACTAAGCGCCAAAAACATTCAGTACTTC,TRBV4-3,NA,TRBJ2-4,NA
CAISETVSNQPQHF,TGTGCCATCAGTGAAACTGTTAGCAACCAGCCCCAGCATTTT,TRBV10-3,NA,TRBJ1-5,NA
CASSSYNEQFF,TGTGCCAGCAGCTCGTACAATGAGCAGTTCTTC,TRBV5-6,NA,TRBJ2-1,NA
CATSTDGNNSPLHF,TGTGCCACCAGCACCGACGGAAATAATTCACCCCTCCACTTT,TRBV15,NA,TRBJ1-6,NA
CASSSQEDIRNTIYF,TGTGCCAGCAGCTCCCAGGAGGACATTAGAAACACCATATATTTT,TRBV7-9,once,TRBJ1-3,NA
CASSYSGVPVYGELFF,TGTGCCAGCAGTTACTCGGGCGTTCCGGTGTACGGGGAGCTGTTTTTT,TRBV6-5,NA,TRBJ2-2,NA
CASSFMVGQPQHF,TGTGCCAGCAGTTTTATGGTTGGACAGCCCCAGCATTTT,TRBV27,once,TRBJ1-5,NA
CASSVTGGGQPQHF,TGTGCCAGCAGTGTTACAGGGGGAGGGCAGCCCCAGCATTTT,TRBV27,NA,TRBJ1-5,TRBD1
CATSRGGGPQPQHF,TGTGCCACCAGCAGAGGAGGGGGCCCTCAGCCCCAGCATTTT,TRBV15,NA,TRBJ1-5,TRBD1
CAWSVGPISNQPQHF,TGTGCCTGGAGTGTGGGGCCCATAAGCAATCAGCCCCAGCATTTT,TRBV30,NA,TRBJ1-5,NA
CALSGDAYEQYF,TGTGCCCTTTCGGGGGACGCCTACGAGCAGTACTTC,TRBV6-6,NA,TRBJ2-7,NA
CASSPGLAGWGQFF,TGTGCCAGCAGCCCGGGACTAGCGGGATGGGGTCAGTTCTTC,TRBV6-1,NA,TRBJ2-1,TRBD2
CASSFPHTEAFF,TGTGCCAGCAGTTTCCCCCACACTGAAGCTTTCTTT,TRBV28,NA,TRBJ1-1,NA
CAWLGGTGVTEAFF,TGTGCCTGGCTCGGAGGGACAGGGGTAACTGAAGCTTTCTTT,TRBV30,NA,TRBJ1-1,TRBD1
CASSLLAGDHEQFF,TGTGCCAGCAGCTTACTAGCGGGAGATCATGAGCAGTTCTTC,TRBV6-5,NA,TRBJ2-1,TRBD2
CASSPDGATNEKLFF,TGTGCCAGCAGTCCGGACGGTGCAACTAATGAAAAACTGTTTTTT,TRBV28,NA,TRBJ1-4,NA
CASSSRLAGENEQFF,TGTGCCAGCAGCTCTAGACTAGCGGGAGAGAATGAGCAGTTCTTC,TRBV11-3,NA,TRBJ2-1,TRBD2
CASSSPGTSREQFF,TGTGCCAGCAGTTCCCCCGGGACTAGCAGGGAGCAGTTCTTC,TRBV6-5,NA,TRBJ2-1,TRBD2
CASSSTGTALREQFF,TGTGCCAGCAGCTCAACTGGGACCGCACTCAGGGAGCAGTTCTTC,TRBV9,NA,TRBJ2-1,NA
CASGTGQETQYF,TGTGCCAGCGGGACAGGGCAAGAGACCCAGTACTTC,TRBV6-6,NA,TRBJ2-5,TRBD1
CASSLIPSRAWGYTF,TGTGCCAGCAGTTTAATCCCCTCCAGGGCGTGGGGCTACACCTTC,TRBV27,NA,TRBJ1-2,NA
CASRQGAGNEQYF,TGTGCCAGCAGACAGGGGGCGGGAAACGAGCAGTACTTC,TRBV7-9,NA,TRBJ2-7,TRBD1
CATQRRVWSTEAFF,TGTGCCACCCAGAGGCGGGTCTGGAGCACTGAAGCTTTCTTT,TRBV28,NA,TRBJ1-1,NA
CASSSHRGSFEAFF,TGCGCCAGCAGTTCACATCGGGGATCCTTTGAAGCTTTCTTT,TRBV5-1,NA,TRBJ1-1,NA
CASSWGVGTGPYEQYF,TGTGCCAGCAGCTGGGGGGTCGGGACAGGCCCCTACGAGCAGTACTTC,TRBV11-2,NA,TRBJ2-7,TRBD1
CASSLDPLAGESEQFF,TGTGCCAGCAGCTTAGACCCACTAGCGGGAGAAAGTGAGCAGTTCTTC,TRBV11-3,NA,TRBJ2-1,TRBD2
CATSPDRMGSPLHF,TGTGCCACCAGCCCTGACAGAATGGGCTCACCCCTCCACTTT,TRBV15,few,TRBJ1-6,NA
CASSFGESYGYTF,TGTGCCAGCAGTTTCGGGGAAAGCTATGGCTACACCTTC,TRBV6-5,NA,TRBJ1-2,NA
CASSVALAGGPDTQYF,TGTGCCAGCAGCGTAGCTCTCGCGGGAGGGCCTGATACGCAGTATTTT,TRBV9,NA,TRBJ2-3,TRBD2
CASVEWGESADTQYF,TGTGCCAGCGTAGAGTGGGGAGAGTCTGCAGATACGCAGTATTTT,TRBV28,NA,TRBJ2-3,NA
CASSPLQRTAGNTIYF,TGTGCCAGCAGTCCCCTCCAACGGACAGCTGGAAACACCATATATTTT,TRBV27,NA,TRBJ1-3,NA
CASRGWGSVDSPLHF,TGTGCCAGCAGGGGGTGGGGTTCCGTTGATTCACCCCTCCACTTT,TRBV6-6,once,TRBJ1-6,NA
CASTLGETQYF,TGTGCCAGCACCTTAGGGGAGACCCAGTACTTC,TRBV6-6,NA,TRBJ2-5,NA
CASSHLGGEEFGNEQFF,TGCGCCAGCAGCCACCTTGGGGGTGAGGAATTCGGCAATGAGCAGTTCTTC,TRBV4-3,NA,TRBJ2-1,NA
CAIRGQDDQPQHF,TGTGCCATCAGGGGACAGGATGATCAGCCCCAGCATTTT,TRBV10-3,few,TRBJ1-5,TRBD1
CASSLGGEGRDTQYF,TGTGCCAGCAGTTTGGGCGGGGAGGGTAGGGATACGCAGTATTTT,TRBV28,NA,TRBJ2-3,TRBD2
CASSLYRSTGELFF,TGTGCCAGCAGCTTATATCGGTCCACCGGGGAGCTGTTTTTT,TRBV7-3,NA,TRBJ2-2,NA
CASSKASNRGSNSNTGELFF,TGTGCCAGCAGCAAAGCTAGTAACAGGGGGTCCAACTCGAACACCGGGGAGCTGTTTTTT,TRBV21-1,many,TRBJ2-2,NA
CAWSVLSYNEQFF,TGTGCCTGGAGTGTACTGAGTTACAATGAGCAGTTCTTC,TRBV30,NA,TRBJ2-1,NA
CASSPGQGASKGYTF,TGCGCCAGCAGCCCCGGACAGGGGGCTTCGAAGGGCTACACCTTC,TRBV4-3,NA,TRBJ1-2,TRBD1
CASSLAARAGGNEQFF,TGTGCCAGCAGCTTGGCCGCACGCGCAGGAGGCAATGAGCAGTTCTTC,TRBV5-6,NA,TRBJ2-1,NA
CATDRALASNQPQHF,TGTGCCACCGACAGGGCTTTGGCTAGCAATCAGCCCCAGCATTTT,TRBV28,NA,TRBJ1-5,TRBD1
CASSNLAGGINEQFF,TGTGCCAGCAGCAATCTAGCGGGAGGGATAAATGAGCAGTTCTTC,TRBV7-9,NA,TRBJ2-1,TRBD2
CASSHRDPTDTQYF,TGTGCCAGCAGTCACCGGGACCCCACAGATACGCAGTATTTT,TRBV27,NA,TRBJ2-3,NA
CASSRDRDYGNTIYF,TGTGCCAGCAGTAGGGACAGGGACTATGGAAACACCATATATTTT,TRBV6-5,NA,TRBJ1-3,TRBD1
CASSLETGGYTEAFF,TGTGCCAGCAGCCTGGAGACAGGGGGGTACACTGAAGCTTTCTTT,TRBV7-3,NA,TRBJ1-1,TRBD1
CASSEGRGFSNQPQHF,TGTGCCAGCAGTGAAGGGAGGGGTTTTAGCAATCAGCCCCAGCATTTT,TRBV6-1,NA,TRBJ1-5,NA